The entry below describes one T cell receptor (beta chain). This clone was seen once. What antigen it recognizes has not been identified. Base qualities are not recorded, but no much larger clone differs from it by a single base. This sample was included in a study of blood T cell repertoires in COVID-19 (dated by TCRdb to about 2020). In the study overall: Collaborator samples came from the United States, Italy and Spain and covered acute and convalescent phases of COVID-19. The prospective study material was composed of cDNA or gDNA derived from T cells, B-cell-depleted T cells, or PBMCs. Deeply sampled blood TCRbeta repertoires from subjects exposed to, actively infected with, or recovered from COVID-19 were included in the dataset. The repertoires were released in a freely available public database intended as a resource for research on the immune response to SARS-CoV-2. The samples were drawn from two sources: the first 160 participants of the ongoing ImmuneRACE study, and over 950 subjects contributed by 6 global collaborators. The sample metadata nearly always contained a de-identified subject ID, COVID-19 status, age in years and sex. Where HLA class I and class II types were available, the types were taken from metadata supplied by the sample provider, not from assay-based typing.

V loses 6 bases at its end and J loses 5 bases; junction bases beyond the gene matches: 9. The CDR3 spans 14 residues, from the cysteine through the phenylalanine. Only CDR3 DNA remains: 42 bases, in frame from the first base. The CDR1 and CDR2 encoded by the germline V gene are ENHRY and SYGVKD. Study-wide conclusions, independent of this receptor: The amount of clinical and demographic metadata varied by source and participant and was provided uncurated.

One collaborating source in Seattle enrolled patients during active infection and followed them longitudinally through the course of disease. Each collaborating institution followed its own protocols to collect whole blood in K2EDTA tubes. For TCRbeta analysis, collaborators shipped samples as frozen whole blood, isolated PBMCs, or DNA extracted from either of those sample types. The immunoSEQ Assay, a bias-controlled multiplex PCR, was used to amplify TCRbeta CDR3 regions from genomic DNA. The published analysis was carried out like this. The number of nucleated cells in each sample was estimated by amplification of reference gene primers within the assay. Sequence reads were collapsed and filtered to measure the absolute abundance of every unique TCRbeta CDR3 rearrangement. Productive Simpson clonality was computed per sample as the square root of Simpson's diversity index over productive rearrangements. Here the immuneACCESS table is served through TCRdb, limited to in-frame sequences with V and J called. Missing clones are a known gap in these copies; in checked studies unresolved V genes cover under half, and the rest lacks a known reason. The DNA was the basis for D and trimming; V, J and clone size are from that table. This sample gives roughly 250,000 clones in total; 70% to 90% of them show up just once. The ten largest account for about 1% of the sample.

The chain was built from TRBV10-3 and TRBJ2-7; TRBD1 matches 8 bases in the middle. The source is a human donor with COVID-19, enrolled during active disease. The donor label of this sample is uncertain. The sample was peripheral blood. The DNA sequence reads TGTGCCATCAGGGACGCGTTGACAGGGGACGAGCAGTACTTC. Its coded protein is CAIRDALTGDEQYF.